One T cell receptor beta chain is described in this entry. Antigen unknown. This sample was taken from a study of post-analysis software for immune sequencing data. Study results and limitations: People with multiple sclerosis had a significantly lower normalized Chao1 diversity than controls did. Four or five TRBV segments were more frequent in patients than controls; TRBV5-6, TRBV5-1 and TRBV20-1 belonged to this group.

V lost 0 bases, J lost 5 bases, and 10 bases lay in between. The CDR3 runs to 14 residues. The germline V gene encodes CDR1 MNHNS and CDR2 SASEGT. Sequencing libraries made from TCR beta cDNA carried unique molecular identifiers. TCRdb re-called the PCR reads through MiXCR, storing one row per CDR3 protein. This repertoire shows hundreds of thousands of distinct CDR3 sequences, approximately 60% found once; its top ten account for approximately 10%. This receptor was identified in a girl aged 2-15 years with multiple sclerosis. The sequenced material came from blood. This sequence joins TRBV6-1 and TRBJ2-5; TRBD2 is a possible D gene (6 bases). CDR3 sequence: CASSEAVGGETQYF. The CDR3, as DNA: TGTGCCAGCAGTGAAGCGGTCGGAGGGGAGACCCAGTACTTC.